The sequence of this TCR beta chain was determined in a study of multiple sclerosis patients with progressive multifocal leukoencephalopathy. Points from the study as a whole: Less diverse TRB repertoires were suggested in most PML patients.

Here immunoSEQ multiplex PCR was the method, and the copy in TCRdb shows in-frame clones only, minus some. The sample comprises some 30,000 clones, 75% to 90% of which are singletons, and roughly 1.5% rests with the top ten. Comment on this clone: Its matching antigen is unknown.

The germline V gene has CDR1 SGHTA and CDR2 FQGNSA. Trimming removed 5 bases from V and 4 bases from J, with 14 bases in between. This CDR3 spans 14 amino acids. Time point indicated: before natalizumab initiation. T0 blood was collected before the first natalizumab infusion. The receptor was derived from a human donor with multiple sclerosis. Input material: PBMCs. The chain recombines TRBV7-2 with TRBJ1-1; D might be TRBD1 (5 bases). The CDR3: CASSAHQGGTEAFF. The CDR3, as DNA: TGTGCCAGCAGCGCGCACCAGGGAGGCACTGAAGCTTTCTTT.